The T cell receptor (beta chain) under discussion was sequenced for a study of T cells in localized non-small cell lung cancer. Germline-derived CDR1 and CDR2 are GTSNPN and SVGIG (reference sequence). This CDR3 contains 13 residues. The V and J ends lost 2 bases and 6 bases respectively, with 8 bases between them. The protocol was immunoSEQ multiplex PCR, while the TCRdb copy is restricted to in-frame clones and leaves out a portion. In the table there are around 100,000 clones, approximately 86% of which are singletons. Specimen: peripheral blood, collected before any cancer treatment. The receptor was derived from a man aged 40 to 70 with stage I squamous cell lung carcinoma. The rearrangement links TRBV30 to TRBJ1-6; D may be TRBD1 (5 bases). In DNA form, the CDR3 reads TGTGCCTGGAGTCAGGGTGGTAATTCACCCCTCCACTTT. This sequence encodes CAWSQGGNSPLHF.